This T cell receptor (beta chain) was observed in a study of beta chain features in type 1 diabetes. Blood was collected once per donor into heparin, averaging about 116 mL. In the case of this clone: The target antigen is unknown. One end of the junction is discordant with germline, which a read error may explain.

The CDR3 extends over 14 amino acids. Germline CDR1 reads SSHAT; CDR2 reads FNYEAQ (reference sequence). Findings and caveats of the study: Patients' naive, central memory and regulatory TCRB repertoires appeared more alike than those of healthy donors. cDNA sequencing could over-represent cells with high TCR expression. TCRB CDR3s were moderately but significantly shorter in Type 1 diabetes patients in all four CD4+ subsets. Insertions at VDJ junctions were less frequent in type 1 diabetes patients. These patients also deleted more nucleotides at the same junctions.

All of the isolated RNA was reverse transcribed, so expressed TCRB transcripts were sequenced. Measured with immunoSEQ multiplex PCR; TCRdb has only the in-frame clones, and not every one. The sample includes approximately 250,000 clones, roughly a tenth of them seen just once. Sequenced material: naive CD4+ T cells from blood. J is TRBJ2-4 and V is TRBV7-7; tentatively, D is TRBD1 (5 bases). The sequence came from a man aged 25-45 years with type 1 diabetes. The CDR3 loop is CASSEGVYRNIQYF. CDR3 nucleotides: TGTGCTAGCAGCGAAGGGGTTTACAGAAACATTCAGTACTTC.